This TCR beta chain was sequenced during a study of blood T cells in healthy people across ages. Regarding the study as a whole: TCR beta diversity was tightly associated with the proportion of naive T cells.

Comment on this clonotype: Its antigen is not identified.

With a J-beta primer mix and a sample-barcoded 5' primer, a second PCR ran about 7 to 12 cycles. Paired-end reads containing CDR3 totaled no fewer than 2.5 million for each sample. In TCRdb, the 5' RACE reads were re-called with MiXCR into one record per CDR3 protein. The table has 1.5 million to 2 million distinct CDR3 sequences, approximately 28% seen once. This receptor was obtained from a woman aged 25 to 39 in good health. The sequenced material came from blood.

As DNA, the CDR3 is TGTGCCAGCAGCTTAGGTCCTAGCGGGTTGAGCGATTACAATGAGCAGTTCTTC. The encoded protein is CASSLGPSGLSDYNEQFF. This sequence joins TRBV11-2 and TRBJ2-1, with TRBD2 identical over 8 bases. V dropped 1 base and J dropped 4; count of bases not matched to a gene: 12. The germline V gene encodes CDR1 SGHAT and CDR2 FQNNGV. This CDR3 contains 18 residues.